The 21 T cell receptor beta chains below come from one sample, sequenced in a study of radiotherapy plus CTLA-4 blockade in lung cancer. Profiled with immunoSEQ multiplex PCR; TCRdb holds only in-frame clones, not every one. There are tens of thousands of clones in the sample; approximately 77% occur only once, and roughly 10% lies in the top ten. Sequenced here: peripheral blood, sampled from a patient treated with radiotherapy plus ipilimumab. The origin of the receptors is a human donor with non-small cell lung cancer who had stable disease on radiotherapy plus ipilimumab.

The chain uses TRBV4-3 and TRBJ1-1; TRBD1 matches at 9 bases. The CDR3 covers 15 residues. The V and J ends lost 2 bases and 1 base, in that order; junction bases with no gene match: 2. The germline V gene has CDR1 LGHNA and CDR2 YSLEER. The CDR3 is CASSQSQGANTEAFF. DNA for the CDR3: TGCGCCAGCAGCCAATCACAGGGGGCGAACACTGAAGCTTTCTTT.

This clone has just one count. This chain connects TRBV15 to TRBJ1-2; a weak D match, TRBD1 (5 bases). The CDR3 sequence is 16 residues long. V shed 7 bases and J shed 3 bases, with 21 bases lying between them. Germline CDR1 LNHNV, CDR2 YYDKDF (reference sequence). CDR3 sequence (DNA): TGTGCCACCACCCAGACATATATGCGACAGCACTATGGCTACACCTTC. It encodes CATTQTYMRQHYGYTF.

This clone was observed a few times. The genes are TRBV5-6 and TRBJ1-5, with TRBD1 identical over 9 bases. With 3 bases clipped from V and 4 bases from J, the junction kept 5 bases outside the gene matches. This CDR3 region has 15 residues. The germline V gene has CDR1 SGHDT and CDR2 YYEEEE. CDR3: CASSSLQGANQPQHF. CDR3 DNA sequence: TGTGCCAGCAGCTCCCTACAGGGGGCGAATCAGCCCCAGCATTTT.

This chain links TRBV4-1 with TRBJ1-2; unclear D gene. CDR1 MGHRA and CDR2 YSYEKL come from the germline V gene. The CDR3 extends over 15 amino acids. V lost 0 bases and J 5 bases, leaving 13 bases between the germline ends. The CDR3 bases are TGCGCCAGCAGCCAAGAGGACGGGGATACGTATGGCTACACCTTC. Translated, it gives CASSQEDGDTYGYTF.

This clone appeared a few times. The chain uses TRBV6-1 and TRBJ1-1; D unclear. This CDR3 has 12 amino acids. The germline V gene has CDR1 MNHNS and CDR2 SASEGT. Deletions cut 2 bases from V and 8 bases from J, with 9 bases between. The CDR3 loop is CASSEKNSEAFF. CDR3 bases: TGTGCCAGCAGTGAAAAGAACTCGGAAGCTTTCTTT.

The chain links TRBV19 to TRBJ1-2, with 7 bases aligning to TRBD1. Germline V gene lookup returns CDR1 LNHDA and CDR2 SQIVND (reference sequence). The V and J ends lost 7 bases and 1 base, in that order; junction bases with no gene match: 12. CDR3 length: 16 residues. The DNA of the CDR3 is TGTGCCAGTATCAGAAAACGGGACAGTATTAACTATGGCTACACCTTC. Amino acids: CASIRKRDSINYGYTF.

Notes on this clone: The sample holds other DNA sequences that translate to the same CDR3. V is TRBV7-2 and J is TRBJ2-7; TRBD2 might be the D (7 bases). The CDR3 is 15 residues long. Germline V lookup: CDR1 SGHTA, CDR2 FQGNSA. V lost 6 bases and J 1 base, leaving 16 bases between the germline ends. Here the CDR3 reads CASRRGGGSSYEQYF. The CDR3 coding sequence is TGTGCCAGCAGACGAGGGGGGGGTAGTTCCTACGAGCAGTACTTC.

This clone was observed a few times. The sample has other DNA sequences that encode this CDR3 too. V and J are TRBV2 and TRBJ2-7; TRBD1 might be the D (6 bases). Germline V gene data show CDR1 as SNHLY and CDR2 as FYNNEI. V was cut by 7 bases and J by 3 bases, with 7 bases left in between. The CDR3 covers 11 residues. DNA of the CDR3: TGTGCCAGCAAGGGGGACTACGAGCAGTACTTC. Encoded protein: CASKGDYEQYF.

The chain joins TRBV11-3 to TRBJ2-1, with D perhaps TRBD1 (5 bases). Germline CDR1 reads SGHNT; CDR2 reads YENEEA. V was trimmed by 5 bases and J by 0 bases, leaving 11 bases between them. The CDR3 covers 15 residues. DNA of the CDR3: TGTGCCAGCAGCGTGGACATTAGCTCCTACAATGAGCAGTTCTTC. It is translated as CASSVDISSYNEQFF.

V is TRBV5-4 and J is TRBJ2-1; a weak D match, TRBD2 (5 bases). The length of the CDR3 is 16 residues. V was pared by 4 bases and J by 0 bases, with 14 bases between. From germline, CDR1 is SGHNT and CDR2 YYREEE (reference sequence). The CDR3 loop reads CASSRGGLGSYNEQFF. The CDR3 nucleotides are TGTGCCAGCAGCCGGGGTGGTTTGGGCTCCTACAATGAGCAGTTCTTC.

The chain links TRBV18 to TRBJ1-1; D remains ambiguous. Germline lookup yields CDR1 KGHSH and CDR2 LQKENI. Trimming shortened V by 6 bases and J by 0 bases, and 8 bases separated the two germline ends. CDR3 size: 13 residues. For the CDR3, the DNA is TGTGCCAGCTCTTGGGCTTTGAACACTGAAGCTTTCTTT. Protein product: CASSWALNTEAFF.

The chain recombines TRBV18 with TRBJ1-1, with D possibly being TRBD1 (5 bases). Trimming left V 0 bases short and J 6 bases short, with 11 bases between. The germline CDR1 and CDR2 sequences are KGHSH and LQKENI. There are 14 residues in the CDR3. The CDR3, as DNA: TGTGCCAGCTCACCACCCGCAGGGTGGGCTGAAGCTTTCTTT. It codes for CASSPPAGWAEAFF.

The chain is built from TRBV5-4 and TRBJ2-3, with 7 bases that match TRBD2. Unmatched junction bases numbered 15, after V lost 0 bases and J lost 5 bases. The germline V gene has CDR1 SGHNT and CDR2 YYREEE (reference sequence). The CDR3 covers 18 residues. The DNA for the CDR3 is TGTGCCAGCAGCTTGGGGACGATTGGAGCGGGGTATTTAGATACGCAGTATTTT. Translation gives CASSLGTIGAGYLDTQYF.

This chain uses TRBV2 with TRBJ1-1; the D gene is possibly TRBD1 (6 bases). Deletions cut 6 bases from V and 0 bases from J, with 14 bases between. Germline V gene data show CDR1 as SNHLY and CDR2 as FYNNEI. This CDR3 has 15 amino acids. Here the CDR3 DNA reads TGTGCCAGCAGCTTACAGGGTTTTGTGAACACTGAAGCTTTCTTT. This codes for CASSLQGFVNTEAFF.

The chain combines TRBV18 with TRBJ1-5; 8 bases agree with TRBD1. The CDR3 has 14 amino acids. The V gene end was trimmed by 5 bases and the J gene end by 7 bases; junction bases not matched to a gene: 7. The V gene's germline CDR1 is KGHSH and CDR2 LQKENI. The CDR3 sequence: CASSGQGADQPQHF. CDR3 sequence (DNA): TGTGCCAGCTCAGGTCAGGGGGCAGACCAGCCCCAGCATTTT.

This clone showed up just once. The rearrangement links TRBV7-2 to TRBJ2-5, with TRBD1 identical over 7 bases. Germline CDR1 reads SGHTA; CDR2 reads FQGNSA. This CDR3 is 13 amino acids long. With 4 bases clipped from V and 4 bases from J, the junction kept 3 bases outside the gene matches. CDR3 loop: CASSSGGRETQYF. The CDR3 coding sequence is TGTGCCAGCAGCTCAGGGGGACGAGAGACCCAGTACTTC.

This clone was detected only a few times. The CDR3 coding sequence is TGTGCCAGCTCGCCGGGACAAGACTACTATGGCTACACCTTC. It translates to CASSPGQDYYGYTF. V usage is TRBV18 and J usage is TRBJ1-2, with TRBD1 as a possible D gene (6 bases). Germline V gene sequence: CDR1 KGHSH, CDR2 LQKENI. V gave up 6 bases and J gave up 3 bases, with 14 bases separating them. The CDR3 is made up of 14 amino acids.

The chain has TRBV7-3 and TRBJ2-3; D unclear. The CDR3 is 14 residues long. Between the trimmed V and J ends, which lost 5 bases and 0 bases, there was a span of 9 bases. CDR1 and CDR2 (germline): SGHTA, FQGTGA. CDR3 bases: TGTGCCAGCAGCCCCGCCGGGAGCACAGATACGCAGTATTTT. It is translated as CASSPAGSTDTQYF. The variable domain in full, with the rest retrieved from reference TRBV7-3 and TRBJ2-3, is GAGVSQTPSNKVTEKGKYVELRCDPISGHTALYWYRQSLGQGPEFLIYFQGTGAADDSGLPNDRFFAVRPEGSVSTLKIQRTERGDSAVYLCASSPAGSTDTQYFGPGTRLTVL.

V gene TRBV5-1 combines with J gene TRBJ2-7, with 11 bases identical to TRBD2. Germline CDR1 SGHRS, CDR2 YFSETQ. V lost 3 bases to trimming and J lost 0 bases; unmatched junction nucleotides: 5. CDR3 length: 16 amino acids. The CDR3 DNA follows: TGCGCCAGCAGCTCCGTAACTAGCGGGGGCTCCTACGAGCAGTACTTC. It yields the protein CASSSVTSGGSYEQYF.

The V gene is TRBV7-6, the J gene TRBJ1-1; D not certain. The V and J ends lost 1 base and 0 bases respectively, with 12 bases between them. Germline V gene lookup returns CDR1 SGHVS and CDR2 FNYEAQ. The CDR3 covers 16 residues. Here the CDR3 DNA reads TGTGCCAGCAGCTTAGGTTCGGGTCGGCTGAACACTGAAGCTTTCTTT. It specifies CASSLGSGRLNTEAFF.

The chain is built from TRBV5-4 and TRBJ2-5; D gene ambiguous. The CDR3 extends over 11 amino acids. The V gene lost 4 bases and the J gene lost 5 bases, with 6 bases spanning the gap. Germline lookup yields CDR1 SGHNT and CDR2 YYREEE (reference sequence). CDR3 loop: CASSNFETQYF. The CDR3 DNA follows: TGTGCCAGCAGCAACTTCGAGACCCAGTACTTC.